Listed here are 12 T cell receptor beta chains from one sample, sequenced in a study of blood T cell repertoires in COVID-19. Data came from immunoSEQ multiplex PCR; TCRdb stores just in-frame clones and leaves some out. Seen here are about 180,000 clones, roughly 83% observed once, and the top ten hold roughly 7.2%. The sample was peripheral blood. These receptors originate from a woman between 40 and 50 years old with COVID-19, enrolled during active disease.

V gene TRBV6-5 combines with J gene TRBJ1-5; possible D gene TRBD1, 6 bases. Between the trimmed V and J ends, which lost 5 bases and 7 bases, there was a span of 12 bases. Germline loops: CDR1 MNHEY, CDR2 SVGAGI. The CDR3 spans 13 residues. As DNA, the CDR3 is TGTGCCAGCAGTCATACAGGGAGCCAGCCCCAGCATTTT. Translated: CASSHTGSQPQHF.

This sequence joins TRBV5-1 and TRBJ1-6, with D maybe TRBD1 (6 bases). CDR3 length: 14 amino acids. Trimming removed 4 bases from V and 7 bases from J, with 12 bases in between. The germline CDR1 and CDR2 sequences are SGHRS and YFSETQ. In nucleotides, the CDR3 is TGCGCCAGCAGCATAGACAGGCTGAATTCACCCCTCCACTTT. It specifies CASSIDRLNSPLHF.

The sample holds one count of this clone. This sequence joins TRBV18 and TRBJ1-1; D uncertain. V lost 1 base, J lost 8 bases, and 14 bases lay in between. CDR3 length equals 14 residues. Germline CDR1 and CDR2: KGHSH and LQKENI. The CDR3 DNA sequence: TGTGCCAGCTCACCACGCGTGGGCCAGCCCGAAGCTTTCTTT. Protein: CASSPRVGQPEAFF.

V and J are TRBV2 and TRBJ1-4; TRBD1 matches at 8 bases. Germline CDR1 and CDR2: SNHLY and FYNNEI. The length of the CDR3 is 13 residues. Losses at the gene ends were 9 bases for V and 6 bases for J; bases not matched to a gene: 6. The CDR3 sequence is CARSDRVHEKLFF. The CDR3 bases are TGTGCCAGGTCGGACAGGGTGCATGAAAAACTGTTTTTT.

CDR3 region: CASSLFSEAFF. In nucleotides, the CDR3 is TGTGCCAGCAGTTTATTTTCGGAAGCTTTCTTT. The chain links TRBV12-3 or TRBV12-4 to TRBJ1-1, with D uncertain. Trimming cost V 2 bases and J 8 bases, with 6 bases left between them. The CDR3 sequence is 11 residues long.

This rearrangement joins TRBV7-3 to TRBJ1-1; weak D call: TRBD1 (5 bases). CDR3 size: 15 residues. The germline V gene has CDR1 SGHTA and CDR2 FQGTGA. Trimming shortened V by 5 bases and J by 1 base, and 14 bases separated the two germline ends. CDR3 bases: TGTGCCAGCAGCCTCTTGGGGGGAGGGAACACTGAAGCTTTCTTT. Protein: CASSLLGGGNTEAFF.

This chain connects TRBV5-1 to TRBJ1-4; tentative D call: TRBD1 (6 bases). Trimming cost V 2 bases and J 2 bases, with 7 bases left between them. CDR1 is SGHRS and CDR2 is YFSETQ in the germline V gene. The CDR3 has 14 residues. CDR3 sequence: CASSLRGTNEKLFF. The CDR3 nucleotides are TGCGCCAGCAGCTTAAGGGGGACTAATGAAAAACTGTTTTTT.

CDR3 sequence: CASSESSAGKDYGYTF. CDR3 sequence (DNA): TGCGCCAGCAGTGAGTCATCGGCAGGGAAGGACTATGGCTACACCTTC. The V gene is TRBV10-1, the J gene TRBJ1-2, with D possibly matching TRBD1 (5 bases). The CDR3 is 16 residues long. Germline loops: CDR1 WNHNN, CDR2 SYGVQD (reference sequence). The ends were cut back, 0 bases at V and 3 bases at J, with 14 bases in the middle.

The chain recombines TRBV4-1 with TRBJ1-1; possible D gene TRBD1, 5 bases. Trimming left V 1 base short and J 1 base short, with 10 bases between. Germline CDR1 reads MGHRA; CDR2 reads YSYEKL. This CDR3 spans 15 amino acids. For the CDR3, the DNA is TGCGCCAGCAGCCAAGCGGGGGTGGGGAACACTGAAGCTTTCTTT. As protein: CASSQAGVGNTEAFF.

This clone was counted a single time. The rearrangement links TRBV5-6 to TRBJ1-4, with D perhaps TRBD1 (6 bases). Germline CDR1 is SGHDT and CDR2 is YYEEEE. V gave up 4 bases and J gave up 2 bases, with 12 bases separating them. The CDR3 extends over 15 amino acids. The CDR3 DNA reads TGTGCCAGCAGCGGGGTCCAGGGGACTAATGAAAAACTGTTTTTT. It codes for CASSGVQGTNEKLFF.

This chain uses TRBV6-5 with TRBJ1-1, with D hard to call. The germline V and J ends were trimmed by 2 bases and 2 bases, with 12 bases remaining between them. There are 15 residues in the CDR3. The germline CDR1 and CDR2 sequences are MNHEY and SVGAGI. CDR3 in DNA: TGTGCCAGCAGTTACGAGTTTCGTCTTAACACTGAAGCTTTCTTT. Its translation: CASSYEFRLNTEAFF.

The gene calls are TRBV19 and TRBJ1-4, with a weak D call TRBD1 (6 bases). Trimming removed 3 bases from V and 6 bases from J, with 14 bases in between. This CDR3 spans 15 amino acids. Germline V lookup: CDR1 LNHDA, CDR2 SQIVND (reference sequence). The CDR3 DNA follows: TGTGCCAGTAGTATCGTAACCAGGGGCCATGAAAAACTGTTTTTT. Translation gives CASSIVTRGHEKLFF. Using reference TRBV19 and TRBJ1-4 for the parts outside the CDR3, the full variable domain is DGGITQSPKYLFRKEGQNVTLSCEQNLNHDAMYWYRQDPGQGLRLIYYSQIVNDFQKGDIAEGYSVSREKKESFPLTVTSAQKNPTAFYLCASSIVTRGHEKLFFGSGTQLSVL.